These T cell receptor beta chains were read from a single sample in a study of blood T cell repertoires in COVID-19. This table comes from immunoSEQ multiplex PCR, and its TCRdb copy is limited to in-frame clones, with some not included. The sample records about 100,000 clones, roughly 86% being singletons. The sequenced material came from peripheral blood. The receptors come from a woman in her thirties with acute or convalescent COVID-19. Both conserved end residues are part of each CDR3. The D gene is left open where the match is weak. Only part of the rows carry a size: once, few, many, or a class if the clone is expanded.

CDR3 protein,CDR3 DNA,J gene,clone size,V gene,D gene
CASSFSGVNTEAFF,TGTGCCAGCAGCTTTTCGGGGGTGAACACTGAAGCTTTCTTT,TRBJ1-1,once,TRBV5-6,NA
CASTRQGDTEAFF,TGTGCCAGCACCCGACAGGGAGACACTGAAGCTTTCTTT,TRBJ1-1,NA,TRBV3-1/TRBV3-2,TRBD1
CASSPRVGPYNEQFF,TGCGCCAGCAGCCCGAGGGTAGGGCCCTACAATGAGCAGTTCTTC,TRBJ2-1,many,TRBV5-1,NA
CASSPSGGRNQPQHF,TGTGCCAGCAGTCCCTCGGGGGGCCGCAATCAGCCCCAGCATTTT,TRBJ1-5,once,TRBV27,NA
CATTGLAGRSSTDTQYF,TGTGCCACAACTGGCCTAGCGGGGAGATCTAGCACAGATACGCAGTATTTT,TRBJ2-3,NA,TRBV5-6,TRBD2
CASTRGQGLYGYTF,TGTGCCAGTACAAGAGGACAGGGGTTATATGGCTACACCTTC,TRBJ1-2,NA,TRBV19,TRBD1
CASSLSGGDTQYF,TGTGCCAGCAGTCTCTCAGGGGGGGATACGCAGTATTTT,TRBJ2-3,few,TRBV12-3/TRBV12-4,NA
CASSEYRAGTEAFF,TGTGCCAGCAGTGAATACAGGGCGGGCACTGAAGCTTTCTTT,TRBJ1-1,NA,TRBV6-1,NA
CASSPAGLGYGYTF,TGTGCCAGCTCACCTGCGGGACTCGGCTATGGCTACACCTTC,TRBJ1-2,NA,TRBV18,NA
CASNRLAGLLNTGELFF,TGTGCCAGCAATCGACTGGCGGGACTGCTGAACACCGGGGAGCTGTTTTTT,TRBJ2-2,NA,TRBV7-9,NA
CASSRSGGSPEAFF,TGTGCCAGCAGCCGTTCGGGGGGCTCCCCGGAAGCTTTCTTT,TRBJ1-1,once,TRBV7-3,NA
CASLRTGVYGEKLFF,TGTGCCAGCCTCCGGACAGGGGTTTACGGGGAAAAACTGTTTTTT,TRBJ1-4,many,TRBV6-5,TRBD1
CASSQEEDMNGYTF,TGCGCCAGCAGCCAAGAGGAGGATATGAATGGCTACACCTTC,TRBJ1-2,NA,TRBV4-1,NA
CASGQPRGRSYNEQFF,TGTGCTAGTGGCCAACCGCGAGGGCGCTCCTACAATGAGCAGTTCTTC,TRBJ2-1,few,TRBV12-5,NA
CASSPQLAATDTQYF,TGCGCCAGCAGCCCCCAACTAGCGGCAACAGATACGCAGTATTTT,TRBJ2-3,NA,TRBV5-1,TRBD2
CASSLKTKRYEQYF,TGTGCCAGCAGCTTGAAAACCAAGAGGTACGAGCAGTACTTC,TRBJ2-7,once,TRBV5-8,NA
CASSLTGPGYGNTIYF,TGTGCCAGCAGTTTGACAGGGCCAGGTTATGGAAACACCATATATTTT,TRBJ1-3,NA,TRBV28,TRBD1
CASSQLQGFDEKLFF,TGTGCCAGCAGCCAACTACAGGGGTTCGATGAAAAACTGTTTTTT,TRBJ1-4,NA,TRBV4-2,TRBD1
CASSLPLGLIGRADTQYF,TGTGCCAGCAGCCTCCCCTTGGGACTTATTGGGCGCGCAGATACGCAGTATTTT,TRBJ2-3,NA,TRBV12-1,NA
CASSFWDSRFYNSPLHF,TGTGCCAGCAGCTTCTGGGACAGCCGATTCTATAATTCACCCCTCCACTTT,TRBJ1-6,NA,TRBV11-2,TRBD1
CASREDRLSNQPQHF,TGTGCCAGTAGGGAGGACAGACTTAGCAATCAGCCCCAGCATTTT,TRBJ1-5,NA,TRBV19,NA
CASSVGGSGGGDTQYF,TGTGCCAGCAGCGTAGGAGGTAGCGGGGGCGGGGATACGCAGTATTTT,TRBJ2-3,NA,TRBV9,TRBD2
CASSSREQLDNSPLHF,TGCGCCAGCAGCTCCCGGGAACAGCTCGATAATTCACCCCTCCACTTT,TRBJ1-6,NA,TRBV5-1,NA
CASYKGGLSGNTIYF,TGTGCATCGTATAAAGGGGGCCTCTCTGGAAACACCATATATTTT,TRBJ1-3,NA,TRBV28,TRBD1
CASSGGDGYTF,TGTGCCAGCAGCGGGGGGGATGGCTACACCTTC,TRBJ1-2,NA,TRBV9,NA
CASSLMRGSEEQYF,TGTGCCAGCAGCTTGATGCGGGGGTCTGAGGAGCAGTACTTC,TRBJ2-7,NA,TRBV11-3,TRBD2
CASSPGGTEAFF,TGTGCCAGCAGCCCGGGAGGGACTGAAGCTTTCTTT,TRBJ1-1,NA,TRBV2,NA
CSVLGQGDSGYTF,TGCAGCGTTCTAGGACAGGGAGATAGTGGCTACACCTTC,TRBJ1-2,NA,TRBV29-1,TRBD1
CAIRGGTSTDNEQFF,TGTGCCATAAGGGGGGGGACTAGCACAGACAATGAGCAGTTCTTC,TRBJ2-1,NA,TRBV10-3,TRBD2
CASSRTIAINEQFF,TGTGCCAGCAGTCGGACAATTGCGATCAATGAGCAGTTCTTC,TRBJ2-1,NA,TRBV6-6,NA
CAISAQAQDTEAFF,TGTGCCATCAGTGCTCAGGCGCAGGACACTGAAGCTTTCTTT,TRBJ1-1,NA,TRBV10-3,NA
CASSSHTKGANQPQHF,TGTGCCAGTAGTTCCCACACGAAGGGGGCCAATCAGCCCCAGCATTTT,TRBJ1-5,NA,TRBV19,TRBD1
CASSLLQGNSPLHF,TGTGCCAGCAGCCTCCTCCAGGGGAATTCACCCCTCCACTTT,TRBJ1-6,once,TRBV11-2,NA
CASSQTPGQINYGYTF,TGTGCCAGCAGCCAGACGCCGGGACAAATTAACTATGGCTACACCTTC,TRBJ1-2,NA,TRBV3-1/TRBV3-2,NA
CASAIDRGADTQYF,TGTGCCAGCGCAATTGACAGGGGGGCAGATACGCAGTATTTT,TRBJ2-3,NA,TRBV7-3,TRBD1
CASTLGGESPLHF,TGTGCCAGCACCTTGGGCGGGGAATCACCCCTCCACTTT,TRBJ1-6,NA,TRBV12-3/TRBV12-4,NA
CASSEGVNGGQPQHF,TGTGCCAGCAGTGAAGGGGTCAATGGGGGGCAGCCCCAGCATTTT,TRBJ1-5,few,TRBV6-1,NA
CASSSRQGMFNGYTF,TGTGCCAGCAGTTCCCGACAGGGGATGTTCAATGGCTACACCTTC,TRBJ1-2,NA,TRBV6-6,TRBD1
CASSRGGRFIEAFF,TGCGCCAGCAGCCGCGGGGGCCGATTCATTGAAGCTTTCTTT,TRBJ1-1,NA,TRBV5-1,NA
CASSQVTGGRNTQYF,TGTGCCAGCAGCCAAGTCACGGGGGGCCGGAATACGCAGTATTTT,TRBJ2-3,NA,TRBV14,NA
CASSGRQGKGTQYF,TGCGCCAGCAGTGGCCGACAGGGGAAAGGTACGCAGTATTTT,TRBJ2-3,NA,TRBV10-2,TRBD1
CASSYREGRDEKLFF,TGTGCCAGCAGTTACCGAGAGGGAAGGGATGAAAAACTGTTTTTT,TRBJ1-4,once,TRBV6-5,NA
CASRTGTGSYEQYF,TGTGCCAGCAGAACAGGGACGGGATCCTACGAGCAGTACTTC,TRBJ2-7,NA,TRBV7-8,NA
CASSRWDNGYTF,TGTGCCAGTAGTCGATGGGACAATGGCTACACCTTC,TRBJ1-2,NA,TRBV19,NA
CASSLVGGLKNYGYTF,TGTGCCAGCAGCTTAGTAGGAGGCCTGAAAAACTATGGCTACACCTTC,TRBJ1-2,NA,TRBV7-8,NA